A selection of T cell receptor beta chains follows, all from one sample in a study of PD-1 blockade in classical Hodgkin lymphoma. Method: immunoSEQ multiplex PCR; TCRdb's copy keeps in-frame clones and lacks some. This table has about 27,000 clones, more than 70% appearing once. Here the sequenced sample was CD4+ T cells from blood, taken before the fourth cycle of nivolumab. All receptors derive from a human donor with classical Hodgkin lymphoma. Each CDR3 is given with its conserved first and last residue. D genes are given only for firm matches. A row's size may be missing; if present it is once, few, many or a size class.

V	J	size	D	DNA	CDR3
TRBV18	TRBJ1-2	.	TRBD1	TGTGCCAGCTCACCAGACAGGGCGGGGGGCTACACCTTC	CASSPDRAGGYTF
TRBV28	TRBJ1-1	.	TRBD1	TGTGCCAGCAGCTCGGGACAGAACTTGAACACTGAAGCTTTCTTT	CASSSGQNLNTEAFF
TRBV6-5	TRBJ1-2	.	TRBD1	TGTGCCAGCCGACAGGGGGCAAAACCTAACTATGGCTACACCTTC	CASRQGAKPNYGYTF
TRBV2	TRBJ2-3	.	TRBD2	TGTGCCAGCAGTGATGGTCTAGCGGGAGGAGATACGCAGTATTTT	CASSDGLAGGDTQYF
TRBV23-1	TRBJ2-3	.	TRBD2	TGCGCCAGCAGTCTTACTAGCGGGAGGGGTGCAGATACGCAGTATTTT	CASSLTSGRGADTQYF
TRBV4-1	TRBJ1-2	.	.	TGCGCCAGCAGCCAAGATGGGGAGCGCGGTAACTACTATGGCTACACCTTC	CASSQDGERGNYYGYTF
TRBV11-2	TRBJ2-3	once	.	TGTGCCAGCAGCTTAGCGGGCTCACCATATATCACAGATACGCAGTATTTT	CASSLAGSPYITDTQYF
TRBV5-8	TRBJ2-5	.	.	TGTGCCAGCAGCTTGAACGGGGGAGAGACCCAGTACTTC	CASSLNGGETQYF
TRBV19	TRBJ1-2	.	.	TGTGCCAGTAGTGTCGGACGGGGAAAGGGCTACACCTTC	CASSVGRGKGYTF
TRBV5-1	TRBJ1-1	few	.	TGCGCCAGCAGCTCCACCGCACAGGGTATCAACACTGAAGCTTTCTTT	CASSSTAQGINTEAFF
TRBV5-4	TRBJ2-1	few	.	TGTGCCAGCAGCCAAGAGCGGGTATCCTACAATGAGCAGTTCTTC	CASSQERVSYNEQFF
TRBV21-1	TRBJ1-2	.	.	TGTGCCAGCAGCGGTCTGGGAGCGGGGGATACCTATGGCTACACCTTC	CASSGLGAGDTYGYTF
TRBV5-1	TRBJ2-5	.	.	TGCGCCAGCTCTACAACCCGGACCCAGTACTTC	CASSTTRTQYF
TRBV5-1	TRBJ2-7	.	TRBD1	TGCGCCAGCAGCAATGACAGGGATGGGACGTACGAGCAGTACTTC	CASSNDRDGTYEQYF
TRBV2	TRBJ2-5	.	.	TGTGCCAGCAGTGAATTTTGGCCGGGGAAAGAGACCCAGTACTTC	CASSEFWPGKETQYF
TRBV6-1	TRBJ1-2	.	.	TGTGCCAGCAGTGACAGATACTACACCTTC	CASSDRYYTF
TRBV19	TRBJ1-5	.	.	TGTGCCAGTAGTACCGAAGGTAGGGGGGGGATGAAGCAGCCCCAGCATTTT	CASSTEGRGGMKQPQHF
TRBV7-2	TRBJ2-3	.	.	TGTGCCAGCAGCTTAAATTCAATGGGGCGGTGGGGAGATACGCAGTATTTT	CASSLNSMGRWGDTQYF
TRBV11-2	TRBJ2-3	.	.	TGTGCCAGCAGCTTGGGGGGAGGGGGAGATACGCAGTATTTT	CASSLGGGGDTQYF
TRBV29-1	TRBJ1-2	.	TRBD1	TGCAGCGCTCAGACAGGGGGGTCCTATGGCTACACCTTC	CSAQTGGSYGYTF
TRBV6-1	TRBJ1-2	.	.	TGTGCCAGCAGCCAGGGTACCCTTAACTATGGCTACACCTTC	CASSQGTLNYGYTF
TRBV6-6	TRBJ1-2	.	TRBD1	TGTGCCAGCAGCCCAGGGGGGTCGGGGAGAGGCTACACCTTC	CASSPGGSGRGYTF
TRBV10-3	TRBJ2-7	.	TRBD1	TGTGCCATCAGTGAGTCGGTCAGGGGACAGGGGGCCTACGAGCAGTACTTC	CAISESVRGQGAYEQYF
TRBV15	TRBJ1-5	.	TRBD1	TGTGCAGCCTCGGACAGGGGGGAGAATCAGCCCCAGCATTTT	CAASDRGENQPQHF
TRBV5-1	TRBJ2-3	.	TRBD2	TGCGCCAGCAGCTTGGGACTAGCGGGAGGAGATACGCAGTATTTT	CASSLGLAGGDTQYF
TRBV28	TRBJ2-1	.	TRBD2	TGTGCCAGCAGTTCGGGACTAGCGGGGGCCAATGAGCAGTTCTTC	CASSSGLAGANEQFF
TRBV19	TRBJ1-1	few	.	TGTGCCAGTAGGTCGCAGGGAACTTTGAACACTGAAGCTTTCTTT	CASRSQGTLNTEAFF
TRBV7-2	TRBJ2-1	.	TRBD2	TGTGCCAGCAGGGGACTAGCGGGAGTCTCCTACAATGAGCAGTTCTTC	CASRGLAGVSYNEQFF
TRBV30	TRBJ1-5	.	.	TGTGCCTGGAGTCCCCGACAGAACAATCAGCCCCAGCATTTT	CAWSPRQNNQPQHF
TRBV5-1	TRBJ1-1	.	.	TGCGCCAGCAGCTTTCAGGGTTTTGAAGCTTTCTTT	CASSFQGFEAFF
TRBV6-6	TRBJ2-4	.	TRBD2	TGTGCCAGCAGTTACTCATCCCTAGCGGAAAACATTCAGTACTTC	CASSYSSLAENIQYF
TRBV18	TRBJ2-5	.	.	TGTGCCAGCTCACCAGCACAAGAGACCCAGTACTTC	CASSPAQETQYF
TRBV5-5	TRBJ1-4	.	.	TGTGCCAGCAGCTCAGGAGGGACGGAGGTTGCCGAACTGTTTTTT	CASSSGGTEVAELFF
TRBV4-2	TRBJ1-2	.	TRBD1	TGTGCCAGCAGCCATGGACAGGGGGATAAGGGCTACACCTTC	CASSHGQGDKGYTF
TRBV5-1	TRBJ2-1	.	TRBD2	TGCGCCAGCAAAGCTAGCGGGGGCTACAATGAGCAGTTCTTC	CASKASGGYNEQFF
TRBV27	TRBJ2-7	.	TRBD2	TGTGCCAGCAAGCGGGAGTTCTCCTACGAGCAGTACTTC	CASKREFSYEQYF
TRBV15	TRBJ2-1	.	.	TGTGCCACCAGCGGGTCCTCTAGAAATGAGCAGTTCTTC	CATSGSSRNEQFF
TRBV10-1	TRBJ2-5	.	TRBD1	TGCGCCAGCAGCAGAACAGGGGTAGAGACCCAGTACTTC	CASSRTGVETQYF
TRBV5-1	TRBJ1-1	.	TRBD1	TGCGCCAGCAGCCCCGGGGACAGGGGTGGCACTGAAGCTTTCTTT	CASSPGDRGGTEAFF
TRBV7-9	TRBJ1-4	.	.	TGTGCCAGCAGCCTGAAGACTGAGAATGAAAAACTGTTTTTT	CASSLKTENEKLFF
TRBV4-1	TRBJ1-1	.	TRBD1	TGCGCCAGCAGCCAACCCCGGGACAGGAGGTGGACTGAAGCTTTCTTT	CASSQPRDRRWTEAFF
TRBV25-1	TRBJ2-2	once	TRBD1	TGTGCCAGCTCAAACAGGGGGCAACTGGCCGGGGAGCTGTTTTTT	CASSNRGQLAGELFF
TRBV7-2	TRBJ1-2	few	TRBD1	TGTGCCAGCAGCCCAGGGGGGGGAGGTGGTGGCTACACCTTC	CASSPGGGGGGYTF
TRBV10-3	TRBJ1-2	few	.	TGTGCCATCAGTGAGTCGAGTGAGATGCTTTATGGCTACACCTTC	CAISESSEMLYGYTF
TRBV5-5	TRBJ1-5	.	.	TGTGCCAGCAGCCTAACGAAACAGGGAAATCAGCCCCAGCATTTT	CASSLTKQGNQPQHF
TRBV30	TRBJ2-3	.	.	TGTGCCTGGAGTCGGGCAATCAGGACAGATACGCAGTATTTT	CAWSRAIRTDTQYF
TRBV27	TRBJ2-7	.	TRBD1	TGTGCCAGCAGTTACCGGGACAGGGGGTGGTACGAGCAGTACTTC	CASSYRDRGWYEQYF
TRBV6-1	TRBJ2-7	.	TRBD1	TGTGCCAGCAGTGAGGGGACAGGGTCGCACGAGCAGTACTTC	CASSEGTGSHEQYF